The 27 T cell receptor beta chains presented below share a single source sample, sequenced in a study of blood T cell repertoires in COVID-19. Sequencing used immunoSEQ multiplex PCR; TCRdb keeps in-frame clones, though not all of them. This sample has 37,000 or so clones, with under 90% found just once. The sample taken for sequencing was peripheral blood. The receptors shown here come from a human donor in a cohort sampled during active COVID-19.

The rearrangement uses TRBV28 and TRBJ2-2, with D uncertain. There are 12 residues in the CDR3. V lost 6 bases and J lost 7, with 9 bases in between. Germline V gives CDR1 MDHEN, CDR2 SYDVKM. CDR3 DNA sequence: TGTGCCAGCAGCGATCTCGGCGGGGAGCTGTTTTTT. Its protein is CASSDLGGELFF.

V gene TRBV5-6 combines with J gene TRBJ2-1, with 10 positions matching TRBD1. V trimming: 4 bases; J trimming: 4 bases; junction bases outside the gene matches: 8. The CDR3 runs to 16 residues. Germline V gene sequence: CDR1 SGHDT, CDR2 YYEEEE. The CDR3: CASSPLGQGGYNEQFF. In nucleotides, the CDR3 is TGTGCCAGCAGCCCTCTCGGACAGGGGGGGTACAATGAGCAGTTCTTC. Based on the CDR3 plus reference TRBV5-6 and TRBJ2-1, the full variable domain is DAGVTQSPTHLIKTRGQQVTLRCSPKSGHDTVSWYQQALGQGPQFIFQYYEEEERQRGNFPDRFSGHQFPNYSSELNVNALLLGDSALYLCASSPLGQGGYNEQFFGPGTRLTVL.

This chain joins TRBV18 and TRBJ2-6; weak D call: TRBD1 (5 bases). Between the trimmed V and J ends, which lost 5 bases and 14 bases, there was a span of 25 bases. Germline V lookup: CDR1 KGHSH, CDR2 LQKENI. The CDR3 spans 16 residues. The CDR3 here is CASSSNPSGSRVFLTF. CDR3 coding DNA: TGTGCCAGCTCATCCAATCCTTCAGGGTCCCGCGTTTTCCTGACTTTC.

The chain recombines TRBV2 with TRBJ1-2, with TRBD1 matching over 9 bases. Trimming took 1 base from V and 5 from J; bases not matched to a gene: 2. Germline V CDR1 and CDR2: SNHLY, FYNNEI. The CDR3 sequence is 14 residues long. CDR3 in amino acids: CASSEGGQGYGYTF. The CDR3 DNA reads TGTGCCAGCAGTGAAGGGGGACAGGGTTATGGCTACACCTTC. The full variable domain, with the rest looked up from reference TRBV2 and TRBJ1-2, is EPEVTQTPSHQVTQMGQEVILRCVPISNHLYFYWYRQILGQKVEFLVSFYNNEISEKSEIFDDQFSVERPDGSNFTLKIRSTKLEDSAMYFCASSEGGQGYGYTFGSGTRLTVV.

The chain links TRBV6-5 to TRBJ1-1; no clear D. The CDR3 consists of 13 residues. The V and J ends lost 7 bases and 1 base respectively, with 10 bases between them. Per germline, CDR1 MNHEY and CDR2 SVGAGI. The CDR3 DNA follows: TGTGCCAGCACAAAGGAGCCGAACACTGAAGCTTTCTTT. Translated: CASTKEPNTEAFF.

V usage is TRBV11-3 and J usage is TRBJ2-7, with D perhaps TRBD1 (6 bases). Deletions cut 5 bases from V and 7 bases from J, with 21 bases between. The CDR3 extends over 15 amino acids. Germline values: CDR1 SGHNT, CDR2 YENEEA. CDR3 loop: CASSPRQVGLREQYF. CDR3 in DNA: TGTGCCAGCAGCCCCCGACAGGTGGGGTTGCGGGAGCAGTACTTC.

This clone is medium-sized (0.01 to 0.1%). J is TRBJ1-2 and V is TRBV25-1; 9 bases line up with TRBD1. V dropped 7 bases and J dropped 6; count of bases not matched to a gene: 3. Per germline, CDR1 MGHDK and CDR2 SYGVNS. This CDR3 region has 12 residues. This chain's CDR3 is CASMDRGDGYTF. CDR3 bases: TGTGCCAGCATGGACAGGGGAGATGGCTACACCTTC.

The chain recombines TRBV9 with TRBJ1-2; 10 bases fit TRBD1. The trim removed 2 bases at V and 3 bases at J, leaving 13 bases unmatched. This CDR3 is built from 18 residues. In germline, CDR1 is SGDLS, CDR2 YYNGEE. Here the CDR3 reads CASSVQPTGTGDDYGYTF. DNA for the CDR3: TGTGCCAGCAGCGTTCAACCAACCGGGACAGGGGACGACTATGGCTACACCTTC.

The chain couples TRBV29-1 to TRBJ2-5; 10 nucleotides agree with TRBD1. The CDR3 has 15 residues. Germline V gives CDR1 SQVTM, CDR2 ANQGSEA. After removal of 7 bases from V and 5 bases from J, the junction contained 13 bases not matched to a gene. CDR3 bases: TGCAGCGCCAAAATACCGGGACAGGGGAGTGAGACCCAGTACTTC. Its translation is CSAKIPGQGSETQYF. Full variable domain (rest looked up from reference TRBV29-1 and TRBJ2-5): SAVISQKPSRDICQRGTSLTIQCQVDSQVTMMFWYRQQPGQSLTLIATANQGSEATYESGFVIDKFPISRPNLTFSTLTVSNMSPEDSSIYLCSAKIPGQGSETQYFGPGTRLLVL.

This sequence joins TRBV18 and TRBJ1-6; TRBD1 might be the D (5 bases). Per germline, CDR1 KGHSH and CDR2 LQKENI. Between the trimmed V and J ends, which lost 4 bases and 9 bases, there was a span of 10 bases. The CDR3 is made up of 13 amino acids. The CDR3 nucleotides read TGTGCCAGCTCACGGGGGGTCGGTTCACCCCTCCACTTT. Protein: CASSRGVGSPLHF.

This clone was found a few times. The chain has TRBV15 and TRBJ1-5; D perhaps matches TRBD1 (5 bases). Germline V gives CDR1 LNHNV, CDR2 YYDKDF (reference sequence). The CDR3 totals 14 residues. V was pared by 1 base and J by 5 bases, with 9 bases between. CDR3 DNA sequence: TGTGCCACCAGCAGAGGATGGGGCCATCAGCCCCAGCATTTT. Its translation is CATSRGWGHQPQHF.

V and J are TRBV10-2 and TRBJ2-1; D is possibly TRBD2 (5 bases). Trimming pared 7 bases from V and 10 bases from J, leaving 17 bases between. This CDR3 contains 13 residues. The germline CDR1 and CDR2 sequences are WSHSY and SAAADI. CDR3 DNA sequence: TGCGCCAGCAATCCTTATAGCGAAGGGGAGCAGTTCTTC. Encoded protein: CASNPYSEGEQFF.

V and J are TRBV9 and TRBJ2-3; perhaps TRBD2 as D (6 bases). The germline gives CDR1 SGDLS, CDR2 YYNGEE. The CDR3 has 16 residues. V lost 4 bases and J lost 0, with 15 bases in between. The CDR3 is CASSSHPGTSTDTQYF. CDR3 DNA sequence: TGTGCCAGCAGCTCCCACCCGGGGACTAGCACAGATACGCAGTATTTT.

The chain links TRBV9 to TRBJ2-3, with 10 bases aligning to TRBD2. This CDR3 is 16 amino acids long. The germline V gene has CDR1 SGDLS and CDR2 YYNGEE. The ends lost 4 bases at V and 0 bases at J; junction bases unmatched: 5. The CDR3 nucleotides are TGTGCCAGCAGCCCCGGACTAGCGGTGAGCACAGATACGCAGTATTTT. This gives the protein CASSPGLAVSTDTQYF.

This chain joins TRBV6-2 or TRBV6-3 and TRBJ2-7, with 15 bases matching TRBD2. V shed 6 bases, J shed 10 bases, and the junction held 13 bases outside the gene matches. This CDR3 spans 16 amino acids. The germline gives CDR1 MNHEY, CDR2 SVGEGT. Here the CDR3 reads CASSGQIPGLAGGQYF. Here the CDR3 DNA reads TGTGCCAGCAGCGGACAAATACCGGGACTAGCGGGAGGACAGTACTTC.

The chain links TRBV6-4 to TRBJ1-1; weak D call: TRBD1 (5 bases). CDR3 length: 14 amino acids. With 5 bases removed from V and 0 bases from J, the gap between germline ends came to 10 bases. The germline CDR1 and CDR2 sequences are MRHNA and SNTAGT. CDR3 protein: CASSPGGVNTEAFF. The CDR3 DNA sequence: TGTGCCAGCAGTCCGGGGGGAGTGAACACTGAAGCTTTCTTT.

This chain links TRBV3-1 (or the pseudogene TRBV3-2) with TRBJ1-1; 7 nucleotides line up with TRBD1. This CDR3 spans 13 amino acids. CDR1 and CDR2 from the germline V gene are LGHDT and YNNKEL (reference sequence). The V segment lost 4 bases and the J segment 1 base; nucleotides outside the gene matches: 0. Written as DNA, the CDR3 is TGTGCCAGCAGCCGGGACAGGAACACTGAAGCTTTCTTT. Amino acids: CASSRDRNTEAFF.

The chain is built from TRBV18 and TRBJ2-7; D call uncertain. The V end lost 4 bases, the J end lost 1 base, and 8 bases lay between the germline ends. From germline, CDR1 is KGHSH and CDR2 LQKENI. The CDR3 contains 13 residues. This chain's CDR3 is CASSLEQSYEQYF. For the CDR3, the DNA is TGTGCCAGCTCACTAGAACAGTCCTACGAGCAGTACTTC.

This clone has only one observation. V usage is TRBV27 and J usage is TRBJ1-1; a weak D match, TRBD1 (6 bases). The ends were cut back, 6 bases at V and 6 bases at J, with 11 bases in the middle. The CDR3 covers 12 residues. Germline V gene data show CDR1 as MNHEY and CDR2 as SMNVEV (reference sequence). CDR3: CASSRGRAEAFF. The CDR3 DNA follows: TGTGCCAGCAGCAGGGGTAGGGCTGAAGCTTTCTTT.

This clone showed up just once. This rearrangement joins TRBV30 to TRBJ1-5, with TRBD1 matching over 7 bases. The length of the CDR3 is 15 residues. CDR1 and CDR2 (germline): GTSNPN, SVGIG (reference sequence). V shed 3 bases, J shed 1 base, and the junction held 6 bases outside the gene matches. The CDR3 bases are TGTGCCTGGAGCCGGGGACAGATCAGCAATCAGCCCCAGCATTTT. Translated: CAWSRGQISNQPQHF. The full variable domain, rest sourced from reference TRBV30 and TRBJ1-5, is SQTIHQWPATLVQPVGSPLSLECTVEGTSNPNLYWYRQAAGRGLQLLFYSVGIGQISSEVPQNLSASRPQDRQFILSSKKLLLSDSGFYLCAWSRGQISNQPQHFGDGTRLSIL.

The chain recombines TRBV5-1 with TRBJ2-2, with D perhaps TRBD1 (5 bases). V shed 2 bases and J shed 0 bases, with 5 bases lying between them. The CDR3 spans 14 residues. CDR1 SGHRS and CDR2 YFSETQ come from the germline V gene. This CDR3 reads CASSLQANTGELFF. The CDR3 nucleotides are TGCGCCAGCAGCTTACAGGCGAACACCGGGGAGCTGTTTTTT.

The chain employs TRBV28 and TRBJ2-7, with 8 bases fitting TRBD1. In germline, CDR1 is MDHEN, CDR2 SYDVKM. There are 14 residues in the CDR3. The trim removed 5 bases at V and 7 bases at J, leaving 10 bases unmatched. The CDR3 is CASSPTGQAREQYF. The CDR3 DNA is TGTGCCAGCAGTCCGACGGGACAGGCTCGTGAGCAGTACTTC.

CDR3 amino acids: CASSLETGRPEYF. The DNA for the CDR3 is TGTGCCAGCAGCTTGGAGACAGGGAGGCCGGAGTACTTC. V gene TRBV5-4 combines with J gene TRBJ2-7, with D tentatively TRBD1 (7 bases). Trimming removed 0 bases from V and 11 bases from J, with 15 bases in between. The CDR3 runs to 13 residues. Germline V gene lookup returns CDR1 SGHNT and CDR2 YYREEE (reference sequence). Together with reference TRBV5-4 and TRBJ2-7, the CDR3 gives the full variable domain: ETGVTQSPTHLIKTRGQQVTLRCSSQSGHNTVSWYQQALGQGPQFIFQYYREEENGRGNFPPRFSGLQFPNYSSELNVNALELDDSALYLCASSLETGRPEYFGPGTRLTVT.

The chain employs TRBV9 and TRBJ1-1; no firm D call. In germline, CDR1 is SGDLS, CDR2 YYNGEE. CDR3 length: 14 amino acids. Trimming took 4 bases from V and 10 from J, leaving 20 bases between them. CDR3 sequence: CASSPGLSTAGAFF. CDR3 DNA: TGTGCCAGCAGCCCCGGACTGTCTACGGCTGGAGCTTTCTTT.

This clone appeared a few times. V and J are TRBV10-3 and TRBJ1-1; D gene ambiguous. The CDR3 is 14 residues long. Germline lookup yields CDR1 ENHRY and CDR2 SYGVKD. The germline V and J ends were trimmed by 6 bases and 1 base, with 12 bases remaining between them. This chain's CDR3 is CAISPSRENTEAFF. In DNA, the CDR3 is TGTGCCATCAGCCCTTCCCGGGAGAACACTGAAGCTTTCTTT.

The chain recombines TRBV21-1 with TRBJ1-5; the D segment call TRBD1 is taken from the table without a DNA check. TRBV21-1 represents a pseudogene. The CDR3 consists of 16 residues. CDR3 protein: CASTQRGDRPHQPQHF. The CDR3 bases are TGTGCCAGCACCCAAAGAGGGGACAGGCCCCATCAGCCCCAGCATTTT.

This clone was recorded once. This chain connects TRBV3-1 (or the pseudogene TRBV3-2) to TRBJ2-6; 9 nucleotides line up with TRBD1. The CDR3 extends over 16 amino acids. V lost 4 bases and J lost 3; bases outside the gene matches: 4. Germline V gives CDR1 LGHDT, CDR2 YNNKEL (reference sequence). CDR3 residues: CASSLGTGNGANVLTF. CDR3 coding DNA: TGTGCCAGCAGCCTCGGGACAGGGAATGGGGCCAACGTCCTGACTTTC.